This T cell receptor (beta chain) was recovered during a study of early T cells in non-severe SARS-CoV-2 infection. Looked up from germline, CDR1 is MDHEN and CDR2 is SYDVKM. V was clipped by 3 bases and J by 9 bases; unmatched bases: 14. CDR3 length equals 17 residues. This clonotype has a count of ten or more. As part of library construction, unique molecular identifiers were attached to individual cDNA molecules. TCRdb passed the 5' RACE reads through MiXCR, listing each CDR3 protein once. This sample has 90,000 to 120,000 distinct CDR3 sequences; 11% occur once, and the top ten carry approximately 6.9%.

The V gene is TRBV28, the J gene TRBJ2-1, with 10 bases fitting TRBD2. The source material was whole blood. This receptor was taken from an adult who was a healthcare worker with PCR-confirmed SARS-CoV-2 infection or an uninfected control (not recorded which). Here the CDR3 reads CASSLGRASGSWGEQFF. The CDR3 DNA reads TGTGCCAGCAGTTTGGGCAGGGCTAGCGGGAGTTGGGGTGAGCAGTTCTTC.